These 9 T cell receptor gamma chains share one sample of origin, sequenced in a study of Vδ1+ human thymocytes listed by TCRdb under 2018. The study at large found these results: Thymic TRG and TRD repertoires appeared highly polyclonal with Gaussian CDR3 length distributions, unlike oligoclonal peripheral blood repertoires.

Their target antigens are unknown. Sequenced using an Illumina MiSeq. RNA extraction was carried out with the RNeasy mini kit, and reverse transcription was then done using Superscript III. CDR3 amplicons were generated by multiplex PCR with pooled V-gene forward primers and a constant-region reverse primer carrying Illumina adaptor overhangs. After TCRdb called clones again from the public reads with CATT, rows with identical DNA were merged. A total of more than 8,000 gamma-chain clones appear in this sample, 56% of them only once. The top ten clones comprise 1.4% to 1.5% of the sample. Material for sequencing was Vdelta1+ gamma-delta thymocytes from the thymus. The cell subset or site label of this sample denotes: FACS-sorted CD3+ TCRalphabeta- TCRVdelta1+ TCRVdelta2- thymocytes. The receptors stem from a girl less than two years old who had congenital heart surgery.

The genes are TRGV9 and TRGJ1 or TRGJ2. The J gene is absent in TCRdb and was assigned here via DNA matching to germline. V lost 0 bases, J lost 6 bases, and 5 bases stayed unmatched. Germline V lookup: CDR1 GITISATS, CDR2 ISYDGTV (reference sequence). The CDR3 extends over 13 amino acids. CDR3 coding DNA: TGTGCCTTGTGGGAGGTGCCCGGTTATAAGAAACTCTTT. It encodes CALWEVPGYKKLF.

On this clone: Different DNA sequences within this sample yield the same CDR3. The chain couples TRGV3 to TRGJ1 or TRGJ2. No J gene was available from TCRdb, and it was assigned here by a germline match of the DNA. The germline gives CDR1 VTNTFY, CDR2 YDVSTARD (reference sequence). The CDR3 runs to 13 residues. With V trimmed by 0 bases and J by 7 bases, 6 bases remained unmatched. DNA of the CDR3: TGTGCCACCTGGGACAGGCTTTGCTATAAGAAACTCTTT. Translating gives CATWDRLCYKKLF.

The gene calls are TRGV2 and TRGJ1 or TRGJ2. Here the J gene came from matching the DNA to germline, since TCRdb omits it. J gave up 7 bases and V 0 bases, and 3 bases lay outside the gene matches. The CDR3 runs 12 residues. Germline CDR1 is EGSNGY and CDR2 is YDSYNSKV. CDR3 sequence reads: CATWDGMYKKLF. The CDR3 DNA reads as TGTGCCACCTGGGACGGGATGTATAAGAAACTCTTT.

The V call is TRGV2, the J call TRGJ1 or TRGJ2. The J gene was missing in TCRdb and was found by matching the end of the DNA to germline. The CDR3 is made up of 13 amino acids. Trimming took 2 bases from V and 4 from J; bases not matched to a gene: 5. The germline gives CDR1 EGSNGY, CDR2 YDSYNSKV. The CDR3 DNA is TGTGCCACCTGGGACGCCGAATATTATAAGAAACTCTTT. Amino acid sequence: CATWDAEYYKKLF.

Turning to this clone: Since a much larger clone is just one base distant, this may be a read error. J is TRGJ1 or TRGJ2 and V is TRGV9. Germline matching of the DNA provided the J gene here, since TCRdb leaves it blank. The CDR3 runs 11 residues. With 3 bases clipped from V and 8 bases from J, the junction kept 4 bases outside the gene matches. Looked up from germline, CDR1 is GITISATS and CDR2 is ISYDGTV (reference sequence). CDR3 sequence reads: CALWELNKKLF. As DNA, the CDR3 is TGTGCCTTGTGGGAGCTGAATAAGAAACTCTTT.

The V call is TRGV9, the J call TRGJ1 or TRGJ2. No J gene was available from TCRdb, and it was assigned here by a germline match of the DNA. Germline CDR1 and CDR2: GITISATS and ISYDGTV (reference sequence). V was clipped by 0 bases and J by 0 bases; unmatched bases: 5. The CDR3 length is 15 residues. The CDR3 here is CALWEVEWNYYKKLF. CDR3 nucleotides: TGTGCCTTGTGGGAGGTGGAATGGAATTATTATAAGAAACTCTTT.

The chain carries TRGV2 and TRGJ1 or TRGJ2. CDR1 is EGSNGY, CDR2 YDSYNSKV, per germline. V lost 1 base, J lost 9 bases, and 3 bases stayed unmatched. This CDR3 region has 11 residues. CDR3 DNA sequence: TGTGCCACCTGGGACGGTATTAAGAAACTCTTT. Its translation is CATWDGIKKLF.

Concerning this clone: The same CDR3 can be traced to other DNA sequences in this sample. This sequence joins TRGV9 and TRGJ1 or TRGJ2. TCRdb does not report a J gene; here it was assigned by matching the DNA to germline references. Trimming removed 1 base from V and 9 bases from J; junction bases left unmatched: 9. Germline-derived CDR1 and CDR2 are GITISATS and ISYDGTV (reference sequence). This CDR3 contains 13 residues. CDR3: CALWEVQEAKKLF. CDR3 coding DNA: TGTGCCTTGTGGGAGGTTCAGGAGGCTAAGAAACTCTTT.

The J gene is TRGJ1 or TRGJ2, the V gene TRGV2. The J gene, absent from TCRdb, was called here by matching the DNA to germline. This CDR3 has 14 amino acids. J was trimmed by 6 bases and V by 0 bases; bases with no gene match: 8. Germline V CDR1 and CDR2: EGSNGY, YDSYNSKV. In DNA form, the CDR3 reads TGTGCCACCTGGGACGGGCCGAGAAGTTATAAGAAACTCTTT. Protein product: CATWDGPRSYKKLF.